The 10 T cell receptor beta chains below all came from one sample that was sequenced in a study of T cell responses to AZD1222 COVID-19 vaccine. Assay used: immunoSEQ multiplex PCR; TCRdb lists only in-frame clones, some missing. The sample consists of approximately 100,000 clones, around 92% of them appearing once. Sequences were derived from peripheral blood, sampled on day 0 of AZD1222 vaccination. Receptor source: an adult in good health.

V is TRBV19 and J is TRBJ2-3, with 10 bases aligning to TRBD2. V lost 6 bases and J lost 5; bases outside the gene matches: 17. CDR1 is LNHDA and CDR2 is SQIVND in the germline V gene (reference sequence). CDR3 length: 18 residues. In DNA form, the CDR3 reads TGTGCCAGTAGCCCCGTACCGCTCGCTAGCGGGAGTTTAGATACGCAGTATTTT. Translated, it gives CASSPVPLASGSLDTQYF. The variable domain in full, with the rest retrieved from reference TRBV19 and TRBJ2-3, is DGGITQSPKYLFRKEGQNVTLSCEQNLNHDAMYWYRQDPGQGLRLIYYSQIVNDFQKGDIAEGYSVSREKKESFPLTVTSAQKNPTAFYLCASSPVPLASGSLDTQYFGPGTRLTVL.

The chain couples TRBV9 to TRBJ2-3; 15 bases agree with TRBD2. The CDR3 has 15 residues. Germline V gives CDR1 SGDLS, CDR2 YYNGEE. V shed 2 bases and J 9 bases; nucleotides not matched to a gene: 4. The CDR3 reads CASSVDGTSGRTQYF. In DNA form, the CDR3 reads TGTGCCAGCAGCGTCGACGGGACTAGCGGGAGGACGCAGTATTTT.

This chain connects TRBV10-3 to TRBJ2-3; D is uncertain. Trimming cost V 8 bases and J 3 bases, with 6 bases left between them. Germline V CDR1 and CDR2: ENHRY, SYGVKD. This CDR3 has 11 residues. This CDR3 reads CAIGWTDTQYF. CDR3 bases: TGTGCCATCGGATGGACAGATACGCAGTATTTT.

The CDR3 spells CASSPASGRRYNEQFF. In DNA form, the CDR3 reads TGTGCCAGCTCCCCCGCTAGCGGGAGAAGGTACAATGAGCAGTTCTTC. The chain recombines TRBV18 with TRBJ2-1; TRBD2 aligns across 10 bases. Germline lookup yields CDR1 KGHSH and CDR2 LQKENI. With V trimmed by 6 bases and J by 4 bases, 9 bases remained unmatched. The CDR3 extends over 16 amino acids. Full variable domain (remainder filled in from reference TRBV18 and TRBJ2-1): NAGVMQNPRHLVRRRGQEARLRCSPMKGHSHVYWYRQLPEEGLKFMVYLQKENIIDESGMPKERFSAEFPKEGPSILRIQQVVRGDSAAYFCASSPASGRRYNEQFFGPGTRLTVL.

This chain links TRBV6-5 with TRBJ1-4, with 9 bases matching TRBD1. The CDR3 covers 13 residues. Germline V lookup: CDR1 MNHEY, CDR2 SVGAGI. Trimming cost V 7 bases and J 6 bases; bases outside gene matches: 3. CDR3 coding DNA: TGTGCCAGCACCCGACAGGGGGATGAAAAACTGTTTTTT. Amino acids: CASTRQGDEKLFF.

This chain uses TRBV7-9 with TRBJ2-7; perhaps D is TRBD1 or TRBD2 (5 bases each). CDR3 length: 14 residues. Germline assignment: CDR1 SEHNR and CDR2 FQNEAQ (reference sequence). Deletions cut 4 bases from V and 4 bases from J, with 14 bases between. CDR3 nucleotide sequence: TGTGCCAGCAGCTCGACAGATAGCGCGTACGAGCAGTACTTC. It yields the protein CASSSTDSAYEQYF.

The DNA of the CDR3 is TGTGCCAGCAGCGGAGACAGCAGCTATAATTCACCCCTCCACTTT. It is translated as CASSGDSSYNSPLHF. The V and J genes are TRBV5-8 and TRBJ1-6; D may be TRBD1 (5 bases). The CDR3 is 15 amino acids. Trimming removed 4 bases from V and 3 bases from J, with 11 bases in between. The germline V gene encodes CDR1 SGHTS and CDR2 YDEGEE.

This clone was observed a few times. The rearrangement links TRBV6-1 to TRBJ2-7; D is uncertain. V lost 0 bases, J lost 4 bases, and 10 bases lay in between. Germline V CDR1 and CDR2: MNHNS, SASEGT. This CDR3 is built from 14 residues. In DNA form, the CDR3 reads TGTGCCAGCAGTGAAGCTAGCTGGGGATACGAGCAGTACTTC. It translates to CASSEASWGYEQYF.

The CDR3 spells CASSLARGTGGYTF. The CDR3, as DNA: TGTGCCAGCAGCTTGGCTAGAGGGACAGGGGGCTACACCTTC. The gene calls are TRBV5-4 and TRBJ1-2, with 9 bases aligning to TRBD1. In germline, CDR1 is SGHNT, CDR2 YYREEE (reference sequence). V lost 0 bases and J lost 8; bases outside the gene matches: 5. The CDR3 contains 14 residues.

CDR3 loop: CASSFERNYEQYF. The CDR3 nucleotides read TGTGCCAGCAGCTTCGAGCGGAACTACGAGCAGTACTTC. This sequence joins TRBV7-2 and TRBJ2-7, with D perhaps matching TRBD2 (5 bases). The germline V gene encodes CDR1 SGHTA and CDR2 FQGNSA. V lost 3 bases and J lost 3, with 9 bases in between. The CDR3 is 13 amino acids.